This T cell receptor (beta chain) was sequenced for a study of PD-1 blockade in classical Hodgkin lymphoma. Every one of the patients relapsed after autologous stem cell transplantation (brentuximab vedotin exposure was variable). This clone occurred a few times. TCRdb's table, derived via immunoSEQ multiplex PCR, lists solely in-frame clones and lacks some. There are about 150,000 clones in the sample; 78% occur only once, and roughly 9.2% lies in the top ten. Per the germline V gene, CDR1 is ENHRY and CDR2 is SYGVKD. CDR3 length: 14 amino acids. V was cut by 7 bases and J by 1 base, with 13 bases left in between.

The TCR sequence derives from a human donor with classical Hodgkin lymphoma. The chain employs TRBV10-3 and TRBJ1-1; D may be TRBD1 (6 bases). The sequenced sample was peripheral blood mononuclear cells (PBMCs), obtained before the second cycle of nivolumab. The CDR3 reads CAITPDSKNTEAFF. The CDR3 DNA reads TGTGCCATCACCCCGGACAGTAAGAACACTGAAGCTTTCTTT.